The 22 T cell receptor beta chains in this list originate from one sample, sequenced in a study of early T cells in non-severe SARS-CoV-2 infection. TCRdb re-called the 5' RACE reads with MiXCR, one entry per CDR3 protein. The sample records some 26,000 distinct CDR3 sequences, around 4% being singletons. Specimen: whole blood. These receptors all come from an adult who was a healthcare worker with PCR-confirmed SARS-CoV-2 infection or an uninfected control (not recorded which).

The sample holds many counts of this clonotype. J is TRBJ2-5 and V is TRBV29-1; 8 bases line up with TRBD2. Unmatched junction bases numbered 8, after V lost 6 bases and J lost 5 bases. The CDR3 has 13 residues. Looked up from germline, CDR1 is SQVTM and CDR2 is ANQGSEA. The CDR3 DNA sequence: TGCAGCGTGGGGACTAGGTCCTGGGAGACCCAGTACTTC. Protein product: CSVGTRSWETQYF.

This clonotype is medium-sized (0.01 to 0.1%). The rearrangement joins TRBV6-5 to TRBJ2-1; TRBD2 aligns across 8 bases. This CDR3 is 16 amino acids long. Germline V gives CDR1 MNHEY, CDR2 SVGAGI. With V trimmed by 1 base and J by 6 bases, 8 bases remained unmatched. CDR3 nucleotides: TGTGCCAGCAGTTACTTAAACCTAGCGGGTGGCAATGAGCAGTTCTTC. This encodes CASSYLNLAGGNEQFF.

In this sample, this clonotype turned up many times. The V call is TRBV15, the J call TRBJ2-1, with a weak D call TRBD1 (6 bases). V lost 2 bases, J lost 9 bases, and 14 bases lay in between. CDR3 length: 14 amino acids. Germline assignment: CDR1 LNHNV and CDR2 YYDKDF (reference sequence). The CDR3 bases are TGTGCCACCAGCAGACCCACAGGGATTATTGAGCAGTTCTTC. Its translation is CATSRPTGIIEQFF.

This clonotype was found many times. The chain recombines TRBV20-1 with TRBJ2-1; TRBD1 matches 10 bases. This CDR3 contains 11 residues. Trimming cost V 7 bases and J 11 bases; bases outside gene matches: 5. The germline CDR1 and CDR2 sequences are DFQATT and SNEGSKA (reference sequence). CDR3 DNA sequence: TGCAGTGTTCCGGGACAGGGGAAGCAGTTCTTC. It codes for CSVPGQGKQFF.

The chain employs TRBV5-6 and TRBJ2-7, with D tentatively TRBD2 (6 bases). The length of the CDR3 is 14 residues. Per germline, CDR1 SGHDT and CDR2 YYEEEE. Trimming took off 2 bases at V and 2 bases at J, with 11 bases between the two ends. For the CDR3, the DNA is TGTGCCAGCAGCTTAACTAGCTCGGCCTACGAGCAGTACTTC. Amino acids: CASSLTSSAYEQYF.

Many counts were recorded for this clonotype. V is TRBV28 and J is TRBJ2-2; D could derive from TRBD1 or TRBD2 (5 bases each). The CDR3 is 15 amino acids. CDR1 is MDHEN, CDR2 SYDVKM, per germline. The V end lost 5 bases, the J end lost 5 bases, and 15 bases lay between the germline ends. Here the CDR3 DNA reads TGTGCCAGCAGTGGTCCGGCCAGGGAGACCGGGGAGCTGTTTTTT. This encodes CASSGPARETGELFF.

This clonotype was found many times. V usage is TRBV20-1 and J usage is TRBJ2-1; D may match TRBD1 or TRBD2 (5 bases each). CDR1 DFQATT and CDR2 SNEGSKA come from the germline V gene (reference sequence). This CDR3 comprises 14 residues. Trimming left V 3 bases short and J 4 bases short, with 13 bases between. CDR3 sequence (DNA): TGCAGTGCTAGTAGAGGGGAGAGGTACAATGAGCAGTTCTTC. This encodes CSASRGERYNEQFF.

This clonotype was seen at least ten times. The CDR3 sequence is CASSIQKDYGYTF. The CDR3 nucleotides read TGTGCCAGTAGTATTCAGAAGGACTATGGCTACACCTTC. The chain carries TRBV19 and TRBJ1-2, with no clear D. Trimming pared 3 bases from V and 3 bases from J, leaving 8 bases between. Per germline, CDR1 LNHDA and CDR2 SQIVND (reference sequence). CDR3 length: 13 residues.

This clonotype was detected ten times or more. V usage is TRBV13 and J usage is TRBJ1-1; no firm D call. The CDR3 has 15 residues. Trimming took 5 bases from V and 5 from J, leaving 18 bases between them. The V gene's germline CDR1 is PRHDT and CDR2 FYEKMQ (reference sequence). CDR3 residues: CASSRLGPDRTEAFF. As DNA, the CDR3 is TGTGCCAGCAGCCGCCTAGGCCCAGACCGGACTGAAGCTTTCTTT.

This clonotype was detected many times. Written as DNA, the CDR3 is TGTGCCAGCAGGACGGGACAGGGTTCGTCGGGAACTGAAGCTTTCTTT. Translation gives CASRTGQGSSGTEAFF. The chain has TRBV28 and TRBJ1-1, with 9 bases aligning to TRBD1. The CDR3 length is 16 residues. Looked up from germline, CDR1 is MDHEN and CDR2 is SYDVKM. The ends lost 6 bases at V and 5 bases at J; junction bases unmatched: 13.

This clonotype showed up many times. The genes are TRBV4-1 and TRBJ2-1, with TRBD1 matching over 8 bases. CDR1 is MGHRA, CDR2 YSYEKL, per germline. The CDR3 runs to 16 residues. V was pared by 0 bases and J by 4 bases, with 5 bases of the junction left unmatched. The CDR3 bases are TGCGCCAGCAGCCAAGAATCAGGACAGGGTTACAATGAGCAGTTCTTC. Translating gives CASSQESGQGYNEQFF.

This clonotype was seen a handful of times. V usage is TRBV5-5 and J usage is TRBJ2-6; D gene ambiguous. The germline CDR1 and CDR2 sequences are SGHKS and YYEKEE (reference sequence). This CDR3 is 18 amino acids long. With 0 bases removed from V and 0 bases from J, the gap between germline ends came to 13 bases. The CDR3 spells CASSLVGGTSSGANVLTF. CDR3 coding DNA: TGTGCCAGCAGCTTGGTAGGCGGTACCAGCTCTGGGGCCAACGTCCTGACTTTC.

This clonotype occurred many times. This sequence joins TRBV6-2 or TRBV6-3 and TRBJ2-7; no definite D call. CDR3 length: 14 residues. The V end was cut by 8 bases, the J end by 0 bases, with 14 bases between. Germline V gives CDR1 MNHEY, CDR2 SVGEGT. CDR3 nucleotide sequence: TGTGCCAGCTTGAACGATCCCAGCTCCTACGAGCAGTACTTC. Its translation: CASLNDPSSYEQYF.

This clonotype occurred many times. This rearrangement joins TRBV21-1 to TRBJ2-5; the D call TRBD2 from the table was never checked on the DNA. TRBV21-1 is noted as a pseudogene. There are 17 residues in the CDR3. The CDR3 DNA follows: TGTGCCAGCAGCAAATATACTAGCGGGAGTTTTCGTGAGACCCAGTACTTC. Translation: CASSKYTSGSFRETQYF.

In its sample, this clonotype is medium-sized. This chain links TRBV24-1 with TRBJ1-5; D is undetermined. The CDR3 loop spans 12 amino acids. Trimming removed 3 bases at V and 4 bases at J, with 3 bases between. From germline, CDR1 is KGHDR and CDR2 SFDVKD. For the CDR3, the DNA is TGTGCCACCAGTGATCCTAATCAGCCCCAGCATTTT. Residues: CATSDPNQPQHF.

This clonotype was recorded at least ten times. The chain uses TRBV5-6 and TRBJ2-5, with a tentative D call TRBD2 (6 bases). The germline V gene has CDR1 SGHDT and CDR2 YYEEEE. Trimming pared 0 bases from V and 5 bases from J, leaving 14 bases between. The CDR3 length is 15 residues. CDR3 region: CASSLVNGRAETQYF. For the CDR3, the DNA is TGTGCCAGCAGCTTGGTCAACGGGAGAGCTGAGACCCAGTACTTC.

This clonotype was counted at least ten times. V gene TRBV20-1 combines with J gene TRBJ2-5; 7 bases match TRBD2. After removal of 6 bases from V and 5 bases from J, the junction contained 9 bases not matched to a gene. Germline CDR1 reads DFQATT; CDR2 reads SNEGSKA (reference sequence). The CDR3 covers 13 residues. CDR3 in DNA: TGCAGTGCGGGACCGGGAGGTGATGAGACCCAGTACTTC. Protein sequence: CSAGPGGDETQYF.

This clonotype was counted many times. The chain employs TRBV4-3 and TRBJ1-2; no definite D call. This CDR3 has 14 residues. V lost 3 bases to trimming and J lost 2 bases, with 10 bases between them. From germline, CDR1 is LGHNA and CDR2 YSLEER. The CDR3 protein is CASSHGLSNYGYTF. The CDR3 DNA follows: TGCGCCAGCAGCCACGGCCTAAGCAACTATGGCTACACCTTC.

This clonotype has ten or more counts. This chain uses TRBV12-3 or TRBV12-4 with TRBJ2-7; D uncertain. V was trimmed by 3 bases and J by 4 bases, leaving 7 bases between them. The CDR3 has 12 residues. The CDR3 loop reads CASSFGFYEQYV. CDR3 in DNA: TGTGCCAGCAGTTTCGGGTTTTACGAGCAGTACGTC.

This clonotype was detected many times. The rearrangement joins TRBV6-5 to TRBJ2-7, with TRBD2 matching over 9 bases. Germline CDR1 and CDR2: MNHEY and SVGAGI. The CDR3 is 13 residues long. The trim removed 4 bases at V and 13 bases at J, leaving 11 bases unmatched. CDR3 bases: TGTGCCAGCAGTTCCCTAGCGGGACCACAGCCATACTTC. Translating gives CASSSLAGPQPYF.

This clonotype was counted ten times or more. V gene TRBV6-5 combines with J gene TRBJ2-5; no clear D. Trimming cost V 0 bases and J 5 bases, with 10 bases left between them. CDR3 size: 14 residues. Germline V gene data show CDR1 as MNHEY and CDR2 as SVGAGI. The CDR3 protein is CASSYSWEGETQYF. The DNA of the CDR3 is TGTGCCAGCAGTTACTCGTGGGAAGGGGAGACCCAGTACTTC.

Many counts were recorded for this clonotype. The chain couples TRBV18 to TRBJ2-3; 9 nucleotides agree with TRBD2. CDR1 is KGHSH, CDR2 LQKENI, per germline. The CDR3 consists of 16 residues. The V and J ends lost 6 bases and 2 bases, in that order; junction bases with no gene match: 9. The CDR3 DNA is TGTGCCAGCTCCACCGGGGCTAGCGGGAACACAGATACGCAGTATTTT. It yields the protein CASSTGASGNTDTQYF.